Presented here are 22 T cell receptor beta chains from one specimen sequenced in a study of shared clonotypes between healthy human individuals. Naive CD8 cells were CD45RO-negative, positively selected for CCR7, excluding terminally differentiated effector memory CD45RA+ cells. Method: immunoSEQ multiplex PCR; TCRdb's copy keeps in-frame clones and lacks some. The sample holds some 2.1 million clones, 80% to 95% seen once. The sequenced material came from naive CD8+ T cells from PBMCs. These TCRs come from a man younger than 35 in good health. Some clones in this sample may be carry-over from other donors' samples.

This chain joins TRBV29-1 and TRBJ1-1, with 11 bases matching TRBD1. The V segment lost 6 bases and the J segment 4 bases; nucleotides outside the gene matches: 10. Germline V gene data show CDR1 as SQVTM and CDR2 as ANQGSEA. The CDR3 sequence is 15 residues long. The CDR3, as DNA: TGCAGCGTCGCCGGGACAGGGGGAGGAGGCACTGAAGCTTTCTTT. It codes for CSVAGTGGGGTEAFF.

The V call is TRBV11-2, the J call TRBJ1-4; a weak D match, TRBD1 (5 bases). The germline CDR1 and CDR2 sequences are SGHAT and FQNNGV. V was clipped by 2 bases and J by 8 bases, with 18 bases between them. CDR3 length: 16 residues. In DNA form, the CDR3 reads TGTGCCAGCAGCTTACTGGGTTCAAGGGGCCAGGAAAAACTGTTTTTT. Translation gives CASSLLGSRGQEKLFF.

The rearrangement uses TRBV15 and TRBJ2-7; 8 bases are shared with TRBD2. This CDR3 has 18 residues. Germline V gene sequence: CDR1 LNHNV, CDR2 YYDKDF (reference sequence). J was trimmed by 1 base and V by 2 bases; bases with no gene match: 13. The DNA for the CDR3 is TGTGCCACCAGCAGACTCCCAGAGAGACTAGCGCTTTCCTACGAGCAGTACTTC. It codes for CATSRLPERLALSYEQYF.

This sequence joins TRBV2 and TRBJ2-1; D assignment may be TRBD1 or TRBD2 (7 bases each). Between the trimmed V and J ends, which lost 5 bases and 9 bases, there was a span of 23 bases. Germline loops: CDR1 SNHLY, CDR2 FYNNEI. The CDR3 consists of 16 residues. The DNA of the CDR3 is TGTGCCAGCAGTTCCTACAGGGGCGAGGGGAGGGCTGAGCAGTTCTTC. This encodes CASSSYRGEGRAEQFF.

The chain combines TRBV7-8 with TRBJ2-1; 10 nucleotides agree with TRBD2. The V gene end was trimmed by 1 base and the J gene end by 7 bases; junction bases not matched to a gene: 10. Germline loops: CDR1 SGHVS, CDR2 FQNEAQ. The CDR3 extends over 17 amino acids. The CDR3 spells CASSLVGGSSGSNEQFF. Written as DNA, the CDR3 is TGTGCCAGCAGCTTAGTTGGTGGGTCTAGCGGGAGTAATGAGCAGTTCTTC.

The CDR3 is CASSLGSGTGYTF. CDR3 DNA: TGTGCCAGCAGTTTAGGGTCAGGGACTGGCTACACCTTC. This sequence joins TRBV27 and TRBJ1-2; D perhaps matches TRBD1 (5 bases). The length of the CDR3 is 13 residues. V shed 2 bases and J shed 7 bases, with 11 bases lying between them. Germline-derived CDR1 and CDR2 are MNHEY and SMNVEV (reference sequence).

The chain carries TRBV9 and TRBJ2-7; 8 bases fit TRBD1. V shed 0 bases, J shed 5 bases, and the junction held 4 bases outside the gene matches. The CDR3 is made up of 14 amino acids. Germline values: CDR1 SGDLS, CDR2 YYNGEE. CDR3 amino acids: CASSVEDRVHEQYF. The CDR3 nucleotides are TGTGCCAGCAGCGTAGAGGACAGGGTCCACGAGCAGTACTTC.

The chain uses TRBV7-9 and TRBJ1-3; 8 bases align to TRBD1. CDR3 length: 15 residues. Germline values: CDR1 SEHNR, CDR2 FQNEAQ (reference sequence). The junction had 5 bases not matched to a gene; V was cut back by 5 bases and J by 2 bases. This CDR3 reads CASSLPGGPGNTIYF. Here the CDR3 DNA reads TGTGCCAGCAGCCTGCCAGGGGGCCCTGGAAACACCATATATTTT.

The V and J genes are TRBV7-2 and TRBJ2-7, with a possible D match to TRBD1 (5 bases). The CDR3 has 14 amino acids. From germline, CDR1 is SGHTA and CDR2 FQGNSA. V was pared by 1 base and J by 3 bases, with 10 bases between. Written as DNA, the CDR3 is TGTGCCAGCAGCTTAGTAGGGGCAGGCTACGAGCAGTACTTC. It translates to CASSLVGAGYEQYF.

V is TRBV14 and J is TRBJ2-7; 9 bases are a match to TRBD2. Germline values: CDR1 SGHDN, CDR2 FVKESK. Trimming cost V 2 bases and J 0 bases; bases outside gene matches: 8. CDR3 length equals 17 residues. As DNA, the CDR3 is TGTGCCAGCAGCCAACCCGGGTCTAGCGGGAACTCCTACGAGCAGTACTTC. This translates into CASSQPGSSGNSYEQYF.

The chain carries TRBV4-1 and TRBJ2-7; 7 bases agree with TRBD2. In germline, CDR1 is MGHRA, CDR2 YSYEKL. V trimming: 4 bases; J trimming: 3 bases; junction bases outside the gene matches: 12. The CDR3 runs 16 residues. CDR3 bases: TGCGCCAGCAGCCGAACCCAGGAGGGACTACACTACGAGCAGTACTTC. Encoded protein: CASSRTQEGLHYEQYF.

V gene TRBV9 combines with J gene TRBJ2-7; TRBD1 matches 8 bases. The length of the CDR3 is 15 residues. Germline V gene lookup returns CDR1 SGDLS and CDR2 YYNGEE. V lost 3 bases, J lost 0 bases, and 5 bases stayed unmatched. The CDR3 DNA is TGTGCCAGCAGCGCCCACGGACAGGGCTCCTACGAGCAGTACTTC. Its translation is CASSAHGQGSYEQYF.

The chain couples TRBV15 to TRBJ2-1, with D unresolved. The CDR3 extends over 13 amino acids. V was pared by 3 bases and J by 4 bases, with 7 bases between. Germline-derived CDR1 and CDR2 are LNHNV and YYDKDF (reference sequence). The CDR3 sequence: CATSSRGYNEQFF. CDR3 bases: TGTGCCACCAGCAGTCGAGGATACAATGAGCAGTTCTTC. Drawing the rest from reference TRBV15 and TRBJ2-1, the complete variable domain is DAMVIQNPRYQVTQFGKPVTLSCSQTLNHNVMYWYQQKSSQAPKLLFHYYDKDFNNEADTPDNFQSRRPNTSFCFLDIRSPGLGDTAMYLCATSSRGYNEQFFGPGTRLTVL.

The V gene is TRBV14, the J gene TRBJ2-3, with 8 bases lining up with TRBD1. Looked up from germline, CDR1 is SGHDN and CDR2 is FVKESK. After removal of 6 bases from V and 3 bases from J, the junction contained 11 bases not matched to a gene. The CDR3 runs 16 residues. CDR3 protein: CASRQQGENRTDTQYF. CDR3 in DNA: TGTGCCAGCAGACAACAGGGGGAGAATAGGACAGATACGCAGTATTTT.

The sample holds one count of this clone. The chain has TRBV7-6 and TRBJ2-3; no definite D call. V was pared by 0 bases and J by 1 base, with 8 bases between. CDR3 length equals 15 residues. The germline V gene encodes CDR1 SGHVS and CDR2 FNYEAQ. CDR3 residues: CASSLAPRGTDTQYF. CDR3 nucleotide sequence: TGTGCCAGCAGCTTAGCGCCCAGAGGCACAGATACGCAGTATTTT.

The genes are TRBV28 and TRBJ2-2; D is ambiguous. Germline CDR1 MDHEN, CDR2 SYDVKM. CDR3 length: 15 amino acids. V was cut by 4 bases and J by 4 bases, with 13 bases left in between. CDR3 DNA sequence: TGTGCCAGCAGTTCGACGGAAGTCGGCACCGGGGAGCTGTTTTTT. Amino acids: CASSSTEVGTGELFF.

This rearrangement joins TRBV4-2 to TRBJ1-2, with unresolved D. V lost 4 bases, J lost 1 base, and 7 bases lay in between. CDR1 and CDR2 from the germline V gene are LGHNA and YNFKEQ. This CDR3 contains 13 residues. The CDR3, as DNA: TGTGCCAGCAGCCTGACACTTAACTATGGCTACACCTTC. It specifies CASSLTLNYGYTF.

This clone was observed a few times. Other DNA sequences within the sample encode an identical CDR3. V and J are TRBV2 and TRBJ1-1, with D possibly matching TRBD1 (5 bases). The ends were cut back, 6 bases at V and 2 bases at J, with 10 bases in the middle. The V gene's germline CDR1 is SNHLY and CDR2 FYNNEI. CDR3 size: 13 residues. CDR3 residues: CASRDTKNTEAFF. The CDR3 nucleotides are TGTGCCAGCAGGGACACCAAAAACACTGAAGCTTTCTTT.

The V and J genes are TRBV4-3 and TRBJ2-1; D perhaps matches TRBD2 (5 bases). The CDR3 has 13 residues. V was shortened by 3 bases and J by 9 bases, with 12 bases between the two germline ends. Looked up from germline, CDR1 is LGHNA and CDR2 is YSLEER. CDR3 sequence reads: CASSQTGNGEQFF. CDR3 nucleotide sequence: TGCGCCAGCAGCCAGACGGGGAATGGTGAGCAGTTCTTC.

This sequence joins TRBV6-1 and TRBJ2-1; TRBD2 matches at 8 bases. The CDR3 has 11 amino acids. Germline CDR1 MNHNS, CDR2 SASEGT. V shed 11 bases and J 13 bases; nucleotides not matched to a gene: 10. CDR3 residues: CAHRSGSRQFF. The CDR3 bases are TGTGCCCACAGGAGCGGGAGCAGACAGTTCTTC.

J is TRBJ2-1 and V is TRBV18, with D unresolved. The germline V and J ends were trimmed by 4 bases and 6 bases, with 16 bases remaining between them. Germline CDR1 reads KGHSH; CDR2 reads LQKENI. The CDR3 contains 15 residues. As DNA, the CDR3 is TGTGCCAGCTCACTACCAGGCGGCCCCCCCAATGAGCAGTTCTTC. It yields the protein CASSLPGGPPNEQFF.

CDR3 amino acids: CASSSGQNYEQYF. The CDR3 nucleotides are TGTGCCAGCAGTTCGGGACAGAACTACGAGCAGTACTTC. The gene calls are TRBV27 and TRBJ2-7; 7 bases align to TRBD1. Germline trimming cut 4 bases from V and 3 bases from J; bases unmatched to any gene: 3. The CDR3 has 13 amino acids. Per germline, CDR1 MNHEY and CDR2 SMNVEV (reference sequence).